These 15 T cell receptor beta chains originate from one sample sequenced in a study of T cells in Graves' hyperthyroidism and ophthalmopathy. Amplification of TCR beta CDR3 regions was performed using RNA transcripts as template. With the HTBI primer set, the TCR CDR3 went through a first round of RT-PCR. TCRdb reprocessed the multiplex PCR reads with MiXCR, giving one entry per CDR3 protein. The data contain about 560,000 distinct CDR3 sequences, around 15% of them singletons. Sequenced: blood. These receptors came from a woman aged 18-29 years with Graves' hyperthyroidism.

This sequence joins TRBV7-2 and TRBJ2-2; D gene ambiguous. Germline V gives CDR1 SGHTA, CDR2 FQGNSA. The V and J ends lost 0 bases and 4 bases respectively, with 9 bases between them. There are 15 residues in the CDR3. CDR3 region: CASSLAIGSTGELFF. CDR3 bases: TGTGCCAGCAGCTTAGCCATCGGATCCACCGGGGAGCTGTTTTTT.

The rearrangement joins TRBV3-1 to TRBJ1-1; TRBD1 agrees at 8 bases. V shed 3 bases, J shed 10 bases, and the junction held 4 bases outside the gene matches. Germline assignment: CDR1 LGHDT and CDR2 YNNKEL (reference sequence). This CDR3 comprises 12 residues. This chain's CDR3 is CASSHDRGIAFF. The CDR3 DNA reads TGTGCCAGCAGCCATGACAGGGGTATAGCTTTCTTT.

The chain links TRBV19 to TRBJ1-6; no reliable D call. V was pared by 7 bases and J by 7 bases, with 14 bases between. CDR3 size: 14 residues. Germline assignment: CDR1 LNHDA and CDR2 SQIVND (reference sequence). The CDR3 is CASNVDGRNSPLHF. The CDR3 nucleotides read TGTGCCAGTAATGTTGACGGCAGAAATTCACCCCTCCACTTT.

The chain combines TRBV12-3 or TRBV12-4 with TRBJ1-6, with TRBD1 matching 7 bases. Losses at the gene ends were 1 base for V and 6 bases for J; bases not matched to a gene: 6. This CDR3 has 16 residues. This CDR3 reads CASSLGQGGFNSPLHF. The DNA for the CDR3 is TGTGCCAGCAGTTTAGGACAGGGTGGGTTTAATTCACCCCTCCACTTT.

This sequence joins TRBV24-1 and TRBJ1-2, with 8 bases lining up with TRBD1. V was pared by 6 bases and J by 4 bases, with 3 bases of the junction left unmatched. Germline CDR1 reads KGHDR; CDR2 reads SFDVKD. The CDR3 is 13 residues long. CDR3 in DNA: TGTGCCACCAGTCCCGACAGGGGCTATGGCTACACCTTC. This gives the protein CATSPDRGYGYTF.

This CDR3 is CASSLGGFPVGELFF. DNA for the CDR3: TGCGCCAGCAGCTTGGGGGGTTTCCCTGTCGGGGAGCTGTTTTTT. The chain recombines TRBV5-1 with TRBJ2-2; D uncertain. The germline V and J ends were trimmed by 0 bases and 7 bases, with 13 bases remaining between them. Germline V gene lookup returns CDR1 SGHRS and CDR2 YFSETQ. The CDR3 runs 15 residues. The full variable domain, with the rest looked up from reference TRBV5-1 and TRBJ2-2, is KAGVTQTPRYLIKTRGQQVTLSCSPISGHRSVSWYQQTPGQGLQFLFEYFSETQRNKGNFPGRFSGRQFSNSRSEMNVSTLELGDSALYLCASSLGGFPVGELFFGEGSRLTVL.

This clonotype was detected ten times or more. The chain carries TRBV29-1 and TRBJ2-5; tentatively, D is TRBD1 (6 bases). The germline gives CDR1 SQVTM, CDR2 ANQGSEA. V shed 7 bases and J shed 4 bases, with 10 bases lying between them. The CDR3 contains 11 residues. In DNA, the CDR3 is TGCAGCGGGGGACACTTAGAGACCCAGTACTTC. It specifies CSGGHLETQYF.

This clonotype was observed at least ten times. The V gene is TRBV5-1, the J gene TRBJ2-3; 9 nucleotides agree with TRBD2. Germline CDR1 SGHRS, CDR2 YFSETQ. The CDR3 length is 14 residues. Unmatched junction bases numbered 6, after V lost 4 bases and J lost 6 bases. The chain's CDR3 is CASSPGLAGDTQYF. CDR3 bases: TGCGCCAGCAGCCCGGGACTAGCAGGGGATACGCAGTATTTT.

Note on this clonotype: One end of the junction varies from germline; a read error may be responsible. The chain couples TRBV6-1 to TRBJ2-3; 12 nucleotides match TRBD2. The CDR3 length is 15 residues. CDR1 and CDR2 (germline): MNHNS, SASEGT. The chain's CDR3 is CASRDGLAGTDAQYF. CDR3 sequence (DNA): TGTGCCAGCAGGGATGGACTAGCGGGGACAGATGCGCAGTATTTT.

Ten or more counts support this clonotype. This chain uses TRBV20-1 with TRBJ2-7; 8 nucleotides match TRBD1. The CDR3 covers 19 residues. Germline V gives CDR1 DFQATT, CDR2 SNEGSKA (reference sequence). The ends lost 3 bases at V and 6 bases at J; junction bases unmatched: 25. CDR3 bases: TGCAGTGCTAGGGCGCTCAGGACAGGGAGTTTTCTTGGGTCGGTCGAGCAGTACTTC. This sequence encodes CSARALRTGSFLGSVEQYF.

The chain employs TRBV20-1 and TRBJ2-2; D is unresolved. V lost 3 bases to trimming and J lost 1 base, with 6 bases between them. The CDR3 totals 13 residues. Germline V lookup: CDR1 DFQATT, CDR2 SNEGSKA (reference sequence). The CDR3 DNA is TGCAGTGCTAGCGCCGGGAACACCGGGGAGCTGTTTTTT. This encodes CSASAGNTGELFF.

Comments on this clonotype: A much larger clone lies one base from this, so it may be a read error. The rearrangement joins TRBV20-1 to TRBJ2-1; 9 bases line up with TRBD1. Per the germline V gene, CDR1 is DFQATT and CDR2 is SNEGSKA (reference sequence). There are 14 residues in the CDR3. This CDR3 is CSASWTGANNEHFF. In DNA, the CDR3 is TGCAGTGCTAGCTGGACAGGGGCTAACAATGAGCACTTCTTC.

The sample holds many counts of this clonotype. The rearrangement uses TRBV3-1 and TRBJ2-1; the match to TRBD2 covers 13 bases. This CDR3 region has 15 residues. J was trimmed by 7 bases and V by 0 bases; bases with no gene match: 0. CDR1 and CDR2 from the germline V gene are LGHDT and YNNKEL (reference sequence). The CDR3: CASSQETSGRNEQFF. The CDR3 DNA reads as TGTGCCAGCAGCCAAGAGACTAGCGGGAGGAATGAGCAGTTCTTC.

This clonotype was seen only a few times. The final CDR3 position lacks the conserved phenylalanine or tryptophan, pointing to a likely read error. The chain is built from TRBV20-1 and TRBJ1-5; D is unresolved. CDR3 length equals 14 residues. V lost 4 bases, J lost 2 bases, and 12 bases lay in between. Germline-derived CDR1 and CDR2 are DFQATT and SNEGSKA (reference sequence). The CDR3 is CSAIDLVGNQPQHL. The CDR3 bases are TGCAGTGCTATTGACCTCGTGGGCAATCAGCCCCAGCATCTT.

This chain uses TRBV20-1 with TRBJ2-1; 14 bases fit TRBD2. The germline V gene encodes CDR1 DFQATT and CDR2 SNEGSKA (reference sequence). After removal of 4 bases from V and 6 bases from J, the junction contained 14 bases not matched to a gene. The CDR3 runs to 18 residues. The CDR3 spells CSATKGGTSGSLLNEQFF. Here the CDR3 DNA reads TGCAGTGCTACTAAGGGAGGGACTAGCGGGAGTTTACTCAATGAGCAGTTCTTC.